This TCR beta chain was sequenced for a study of cytomegalovirus exposure and HLA in healthy donors. Study at large: The approximately 120 validation repertoires, a later analysis reported, used the same platform as the roughly 710 first-cohort repertoires. Study outcomes and limitations: Across donors, most TCRs were seen rarely, yet some public ones were widespread. TCR beta chains numbering roughly 150 were designated cytomegalovirus-associated.

Concerning this clone: Its antigen is undetermined. The junction departs from the called germline gene at one end, perhaps through a read error.

Germline lookup yields CDR1 MNHNS and CDR2 SASEGT. This CDR3 is 10 amino acids long. Repertoires were generated with immunoSEQ multiplex PCR, while TCRdb's copy carries only in-frame clones and drops some. The sample consists of around 200,000 clones, 80% to 90% of them appearing once. The V and J genes are TRBV6-1 and TRBJ2-1; D gene unclear. The sequenced sample was PBMCs. The clonotype was recovered from a woman under 40 in good health and CMV-seronegative. CDR3 DNA: TGTGCCAGCAGTAACACAATCGTGGTCTTC. Its protein product is CASSNTIVVF.